The 10 T cell receptor beta chains given below trace back to one sample, sequenced in a study of T cell changes during pregnancy in multiple sclerosis (dated by TCRdb to the late 2010s). The library was built by means of the immunoSEQ multiplex PCR assay. TCRdb's version of the immuneACCESS table is confined to in-frame rearrangements and falls short of the full clone set. An unresolved V gene accounts for under half of the shortfall where checked; the remainder is of unknown origin. Within this sample are 30,000 to 35,000 clones, with almost 90% of them counted one time only. Jointly, the top ten make up roughly 0.52% of the sample. This material consisted of CD4+ T cells from peripheral blood mononuclear cells, taken in the third trimester of pregnancy. These receptors originate from a female donor in good health, enrolled as a control in a pregnancy study.

The chain joins TRBV13 to TRBJ2-5, with TRBD1 matching over 8 bases. The germline V gene encodes CDR1 PRHDT and CDR2 FYEKMQ (reference sequence). CDR3 length equals 14 residues. With 5 bases clipped from V and 5 bases from J, the junction kept 7 bases outside the gene matches. CDR3 nucleotides: TGTGCCAGCAGCATCGGACAGGGCGGGGAGACCCAGTACTTC. It yields the protein CASSIGQGGETQYF.

This sequence joins TRBV7-7 and TRBJ1-4, with TRBD1 as a possible D gene (6 bases). This CDR3 comprises 15 residues. V lost 3 bases, J lost 8 bases, and 16 bases lay in between. Germline V gene data show CDR1 as SSHAT and CDR2 as FNYEAQ (reference sequence). The CDR3 bases are TGTGCCAGCAGCTTCCGCACAGGGCCGGTCGAAAAACTGTTTTTT. It codes for CASSFRTGPVEKLFF.

The chain combines TRBV6-5 with TRBJ2-7; maybe TRBD1 (5 bases). Germline V gives CDR1 MNHEY, CDR2 SVGAGI. The CDR3 sequence is 13 residues long. With 1 base removed from V and 6 bases from J, the gap between germline ends came to 10 bases. The CDR3 region has the DNA TGTGCCAGCAGTTACTTTCAGGGAATCGAGCAGTACTTC. Translation: CASSYFQGIEQYF.

The V and J genes are TRBV7-9 and TRBJ1-5; 9 positions agree with TRBD1. Germline CDR1 SEHNR, CDR2 FQNEAQ (reference sequence). The CDR3 extends over 13 amino acids. Losses at the gene ends were 5 bases for V and 8 bases for J; bases not matched to a gene: 4. CDR3 amino acids: CASSRGTGKPQHF. CDR3 coding DNA: TGTGCCAGCAGCAGAGGGACAGGGAAGCCCCAGCATTTT.

The CDR3 sequence is CASSRDYTGGDFYEQYF. The CDR3 bases are TGCGCCAGCAGCCGGGATTATACAGGGGGCGATTTCTACGAGCAGTACTTC. V is TRBV4-3 and J is TRBJ2-7, with TRBD1 identical over 9 bases. CDR1 is LGHNA, CDR2 YSLEER, per germline. This CDR3 is built from 17 residues. Unmatched junction bases numbered 13, after V lost 4 bases and J lost 3 bases.

This chain joins TRBV29-1 and TRBJ2-7, with D maybe TRBD1 (6 bases). V lost 3 bases and J lost 0, with 9 bases in between. The CDR3 totals 13 residues. The germline V gene has CDR1 SQVTM and CDR2 ANQGSEA. The CDR3 spells CSVEGRGSYEQYF. CDR3 in DNA: TGCAGCGTTGAGGGCAGGGGCTCCTACGAGCAGTACTTC.

The rearrangement joins TRBV7-2 to TRBJ2-1; D unclear. The V end was cut by 4 bases, the J end by 8 bases, with 15 bases between. CDR1 SGHTA and CDR2 FQGNSA come from the germline V gene. CDR3 length equals 14 residues. The CDR3 DNA reads as TGTGCCAGCAGCTCTCGGGTCCAAGGCGATGAGCAGTTCTTC. It codes for CASSSRVQGDEQFF.

The rearrangement links TRBV4-1 to TRBJ2-3; 8 bases align to TRBD2. This CDR3 spans 18 amino acids. Germline CDR1 is MGHRA and CDR2 is YSYEKL. The V gene end was trimmed by 2 bases and the J gene end by 3 bases; junction bases not matched to a gene: 13. The CDR3 nucleotides are TGCGCCAGCAGCCAAACGGCAGGCATTAGCGGGGAGACAGATACGCAGTATTTT. Protein sequence: CASSQTAGISGETDTQYF.

This clone has just a few counts. The same CDR3 can be traced to other DNA sequences in this sample. The chain is built from TRBV7-2 and TRBJ1-3; perhaps TRBD1 as D (5 bases). The ends were cut back, 1 base at V and 3 bases at J, with 10 bases in the middle. The germline V gene has CDR1 SGHTA and CDR2 FQGNSA. The CDR3 consists of 15 residues. CDR3 DNA: TGTGCCAGCAGCTTAGTAGCCGGGGGTGGAAACACCATATATTTT. Encoded protein: CASSLVAGGGNTIYF.

This clone was recorded only once. V is TRBV30 and J is TRBJ2-1, with D perhaps matching TRBD2 (7 bases). The CDR3 loop spans 17 amino acids. The germline CDR1 and CDR2 sequences are GTSNPN and SVGIG (reference sequence). The CDR3, as DNA: TGTGCTTTGGTAGGGGGGGCGCACGGCGGCTTATACAATGAGCAGTTCTTC. It codes for CALVGGAHGGLYNEQFF. Supplemented by reference TRBV30 and TRBJ2-1, the full variable domain reads SQTIHQWPATLVQPVGSPLSLECTVEGTSNPNLYWYRQAAGRGLQLLFYSVGIGQISSEVPQNLSASRPQDRQFILSSKKLLLSDSGFYLCALVGGAHGGLYNEQFFGPGTRLTVL.